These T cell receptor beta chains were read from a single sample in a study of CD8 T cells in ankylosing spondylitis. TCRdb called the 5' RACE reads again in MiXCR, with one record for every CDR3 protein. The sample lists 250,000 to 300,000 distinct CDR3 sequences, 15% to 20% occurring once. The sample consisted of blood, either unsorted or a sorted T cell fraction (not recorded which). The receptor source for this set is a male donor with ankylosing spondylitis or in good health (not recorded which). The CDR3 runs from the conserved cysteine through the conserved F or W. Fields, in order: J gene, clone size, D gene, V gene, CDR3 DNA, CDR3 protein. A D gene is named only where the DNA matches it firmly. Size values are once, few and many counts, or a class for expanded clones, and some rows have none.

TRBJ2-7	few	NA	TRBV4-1	TGCGCCAGCAGCCAAGCTGGGGATACAGATTTATCCTACGAGCAGTACTTC	CASSQAGDTDLSYEQYF
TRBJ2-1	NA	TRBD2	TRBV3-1	TGTGCCTGCAGCCAAGATCCCCCCGCGACTAGCATGTACAATGAGCAGTTCTTC	CACSQDPPATSMYNEQFF
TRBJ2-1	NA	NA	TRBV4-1	TGCGCCAGCAGCCAAGGGACATGGGCATCCAATGAGCAGTTCTTC	CASSQGTWASNEQFF
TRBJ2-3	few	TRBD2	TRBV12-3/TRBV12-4	TGTGCCAGCAGTTGGGGGACTAGCGGGTCTCCAGATACGCAGTATTTT	CASSWGTSGSPDTQYF
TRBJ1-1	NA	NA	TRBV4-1	TGCGCCAGCAGCCAAGATCTCGGAACGAACACTGAAGCTTTCTTT	CASSQDLGTNTEAFF
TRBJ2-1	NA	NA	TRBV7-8	TGTGCCAGCGACAGAGGATACAATGAGCAGTTCTTC	CASDRGYNEQFF
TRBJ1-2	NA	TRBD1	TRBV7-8	TGTGCCAGCAGTACTGGGACAGGGGGCGCGGACTATGGCTACACCTTC	CASSTGTGGADYGYTF
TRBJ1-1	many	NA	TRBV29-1	TGCAGCGTTGCCTGGGGGAACACTGAAGCTTTCTTT	CSVAWGNTEAFF
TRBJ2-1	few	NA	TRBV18	TGTGCCAGCTCGCCAGGGGCTGCCTATGAGCAGTTCTTC	CASSPGAAYEQFF
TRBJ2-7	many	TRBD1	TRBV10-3	TGTGCCATCAGTGAGTCTGGACAGGGCTACGAGCAGTACTTC	CAISESGQGYEQYF
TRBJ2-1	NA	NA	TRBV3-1	TGTGCCAGCAGCCAAGATCTTGAGGGGTGGGAGCAGTTCTTC	CASSQDLEGWEQFF
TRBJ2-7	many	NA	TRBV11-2	TGTGCCAGCAGCTTAGCAGTAACCTACGAGCAGTACTTC	CASSLAVTYEQYF
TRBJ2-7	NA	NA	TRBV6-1	TGTGCCAGCAGTAAGCTAGGGGTCTACAAGCAGTACTTC	CASSKLGVYKQYF
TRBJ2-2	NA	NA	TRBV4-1	TGCGCCAGCAGCCAATGGCCCAGGGAGAACACCGGGGAGCTGTTTTTT	CASSQWPRENTGELFF
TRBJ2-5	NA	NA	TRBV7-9	TGTGCCAGCAACCAAGGTCCATCACAGGGTGAAGAGACCCAGTACTTC	CASNQGPSQGEETQYF
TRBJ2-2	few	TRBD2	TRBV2	TGTGCCAGCAGTGAGCTAGCGGGAGGGCACACCGGGGAGCTGTTTTTT	CASSELAGGHTGELFF
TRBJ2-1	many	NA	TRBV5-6	TGTGCCAGCAGCTTAGAGGACTCCCTGTCAGGGGAGCAGTTCTTC	CASSLEDSLSGEQFF